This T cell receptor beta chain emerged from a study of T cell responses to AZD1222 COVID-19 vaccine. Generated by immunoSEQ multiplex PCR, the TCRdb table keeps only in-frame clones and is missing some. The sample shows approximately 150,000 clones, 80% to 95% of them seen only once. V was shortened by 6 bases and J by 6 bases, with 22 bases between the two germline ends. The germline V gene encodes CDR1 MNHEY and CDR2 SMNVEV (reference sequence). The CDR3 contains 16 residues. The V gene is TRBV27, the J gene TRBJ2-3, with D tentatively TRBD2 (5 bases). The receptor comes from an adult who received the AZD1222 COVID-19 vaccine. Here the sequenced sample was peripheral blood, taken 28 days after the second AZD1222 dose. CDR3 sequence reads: CASSNITRIYSDTQYF. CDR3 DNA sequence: TGTGCCAGCAGCAATATAACTAGGATTTATTCTGATACGCAGTATTTT.